This entry is about one T cell receptor (beta chain). As yet, its antigen is unknown. With 60 Vbeta and 13 Jbeta primers, the PCR was carried out. Clones were read by immunoSEQ multiplex PCR, and TCRdb kept only the in-frame ones, dropping some. The profile covers over 65,000 clones, with roughly four fifths appearing a single time and roughly an eighth taken by the ten largest. The record originates from a study of cytomegalovirus exposure and HLA in healthy donors. Study-wide context: A data release that came early held 80 million or so unique TCRs from HLA-typed donors.

Broader study findings: A few of the chains that were CMV-associated were confirmed in vitro to be specific for CMV antigens.

CDR3 size: 13 residues. The germline V and J ends were trimmed by 8 bases and 3 bases, with 14 bases remaining between them. Germline V gene sequence: CDR1 SGDLS, CDR2 YYNGEE. The TCR sequence derives from a human donor in good health. The specimen sequenced was PBMCs. The V and J genes are TRBV9 and TRBJ1-1; tentative D call: TRBD1 (6 bases). In DNA, the CDR3 is TGTGCCAGTACAGGGACCGGAGACACTGAAGCTTTCTTT. It codes for CASTGTGDTEAFF.